One and the same sample provided the 6 T cell receptor beta chains below, sequenced in a study of CD8 T cells in ankylosing spondylitis. Study observations and caveats: Characteristic, it appeared, of ankylosing spondylitis blood was a TCR beta motif of roughly eight highly homologous variants.

TCRdb reprocessed the 5' RACE reads with MiXCR, giving one entry per CDR3 protein. The sample contains 220,000 or so distinct CDR3 sequences, 15% to 20% of which appear only once. The antigens of these receptors remain unknown. Sequencing input: blood, either unsorted or a sorted T cell fraction (not recorded which). Source of these receptors: a male donor with ankylosing spondylitis.

There are a few counts of this clonotype. The V call is TRBV6-5, the J call TRBJ2-3; D assignment may be TRBD1 or TRBD2 (6 bases each). The CDR3 extends over 13 amino acids. Germline values: CDR1 MNHEY, CDR2 SVGAGI. Trimming pared 4 bases from V and 4 bases from J, leaving 9 bases between. DNA for the CDR3: TGTGCCAGCAGTTGGGGGGCCTCAGATACGCAGTATTTT. It codes for CASSWGASDTQYF.

This clonotype was counted many times. This sequence joins TRBV4-3 and TRBJ1-2, with D uncertain. Per the germline V gene, CDR1 is LGHNA and CDR2 is YSLEER. The CDR3 totals 15 residues. Trimming cost V 0 bases and J 2 bases, with 10 bases left between them. The CDR3 spells CASSQDLDPNYGYTF. Written as DNA, the CDR3 is TGCGCCAGCAGCCAAGATCTTGACCCCAACTATGGCTACACCTTC.

In DNA, the CDR3 is TGCGCCAGCAGCCAATTTCGCTCCTACGAGCAGTACTTC. This sequence encodes CASSQFRSYEQYF. V is TRBV4-3 and J is TRBJ2-7; unclear D gene. CDR3 size: 13 residues. The V end was cut by 2 bases, the J end by 0 bases, with 5 bases between. Germline V gives CDR1 LGHNA, CDR2 YSLEER.

V is TRBV3-1 and J is TRBJ2-1; no clear D. V dropped 0 bases and J dropped 5 bases, with 8 bases sitting between them. CDR1 LGHDT and CDR2 YNNKEL come from the germline V gene (reference sequence). The CDR3 covers 14 residues. CDR3 residues: CASSQEELNNEQFF. The CDR3 nucleotides are TGTGCCAGCAGCCAAGAAGAGCTTAACAATGAGCAGTTCTTC.

V is TRBV9 and J is TRBJ2-7; TRBD1 matches at 8 bases. Looked up from germline, CDR1 is SGDLS and CDR2 is YYNGEE. The CDR3 contains 14 residues. Trimming took 0 bases from V and 3 from J; bases not matched to a gene: 2. CDR3 in DNA: TGTGCCAGCAGCGTAGATACAGGGGGCTACGAGCAGTACTTC. It codes for CASSVDTGGYEQYF. The variable domain in full, with the rest retrieved from reference TRBV9 and TRBJ2-7, is DSGVTQTPKHLITATGQRVTLRCSPRSGDLSVYWYQQSLDQGLQFLIQYYNGEERAKGNILERFSAQQFPDLHSELNLSSLELGDSALYFCASSVDTGGYEQYFGPGTRLTVT.

This chain uses TRBV30 with TRBJ1-2; a weak D match, TRBD1 (5 bases). The CDR3 has 13 amino acids. Trimming pared 3 bases from V and 7 bases from J, leaving 15 bases between. Germline CDR1 GTSNPN, CDR2 SVGIG (reference sequence). The CDR3 loop reads CAWSLTGGSGYTF. The CDR3 DNA reads as TGTGCCTGGAGCCTCACTGGGGGTAGTGGCTACACCTTC. Full variable domain (missing parts from reference TRBV30 and TRBJ1-2): SQTIHQWPATLVQPVGSPLSLECTVEGTSNPNLYWYRQAAGRGLQLLFYSVGIGQISSEVPQNLSASRPQDRQFILSSKKLLLSDSGFYLCAWSLTGGSGYTFGSGTRLTVV.